This record looks at one TCR beta chain sequence and its context. Libraries were prepared by immunoSEQ multiplex PCR; TCRdb keeps only in-frame clonotypes and omits some of them. The sample has 250,000 to 300,000 clones, about 88% seen once. The sample originates from a study of blood T cell repertoires in COVID-19. The overall study: Samples taken during acute and convalescent COVID-19 were collected in the United States, Italy and Spain. Sources were T cells, B-cell-depleted T cells, or PBMCs; the material itself was cDNA or gDNA.

Participants were placed into cohorts based on the clinical history they reported. The CDR3 totals 15 residues. Germline loops: CDR1 SGHTA, CDR2 FQGNSA. With 2 bases removed from V and 0 bases from J, the gap between germline ends came to 8 bases. Specimen: PBMCs or T cells enriched from blood (not recorded which). The rearrangement links TRBV7-2 to TRBJ1-3, with D unresolved. This receptor was taken from a man aged 25-45 years with acute COVID-19. CDR3 in DNA: TGTGCCAGCAGCTTAAGTATGAGCTCTGGAAACACCATATATTTT. Translating gives CASSLSMSSGNTIYF.